The sequence of this TCR beta chain was determined in a study of cytomegalovirus exposure and HLA in healthy donors. It was the approximately 110-subject validation cohort, separate from the roughly 700-subject first cohort, to which the donors belonged. Profiled with immunoSEQ multiplex PCR; TCRdb holds only in-frame clones, not every one. The sample has 89,000 or so clones, 85% to 95% seen once. This clone was picked up one time. What it binds is unknown. Trimming pared 4 bases from V and 0 bases from J, leaving 18 bases between. In germline, CDR1 is LNHDA, CDR2 SQIVND (reference sequence). The CDR3 totals 17 residues. General study findings and limits: Reportedly, cytomegalovirus status was diagnosed with high sensitivity and specificity.

Sequencing was done on a sample of PBMCs. This chain uses TRBV19 with TRBJ1-2; unclear D gene. This receptor was obtained from a woman in her twenties or thirties in good health and CMV-seropositive. The CDR3 sequence: CASSNEQKFTTNYGYTF. DNA of the CDR3: TGTGCCAGTAGTAACGAACAGAAGTTTACAACTAACTATGGCTACACCTTC. Using reference TRBV19 and TRBJ1-2 for the parts outside the CDR3, the full variable domain is DGGITQSPKYLFRKEGQNVTLSCEQNLNHDAMYWYRQDPGQGLRLIYYSQIVNDFQKGDIAEGYSVSREKKESFPLTVTSAQKNPTAFYLCASSNEQKFTTNYGYTFGSGTRLTVV.